The rows below give T cell receptor beta chains drawn from one sample of a study of fetal regulatory T cell absence and autoimmunity. Assay: immunoSEQ multiplex PCR; the TCRdb copy retains only in-frame clones and omits some. This sample yields about 46,000 clones, of which about 79% are seen a single time; 0.35% to 0.5% belongs to the top ten. The sample was cord blood. These receptors all come from a newborn boy with IPEX syndrome. CDR3s include the opening cysteine and the closing phenylalanine or tryptophan. The D gene is left open where the match is weak. Expanded clones are given a class, and other clones once, few, many or no size at all.

TRBV6-1,TRBJ2-1,TRBD2,.,CASSGTSLVYDEQFF,TGTGCCAGCAGTGGGACTAGCCTCGTGTACGATGAGCAGTTCTTC
TRBV11-2,TRBJ1-1,TRBD1,.,CASSFSQGAGAFF,TGTGCCAGCAGCTTTTCTCAGGGGGCTGGAGCTTTCTTT
TRBV5-1,TRBJ1-1,.,.,CASSSRVYTEAFF,TGCGCCAGCAGTAGCAGGGTGTACACTGAAGCTTTCTTT
TRBV19,TRBJ1-4,.,.,CASSDPGRGGEKLFF,TGTGCCAGTAGTGACCCGGGACGGGGAGGTGAAAAACTGTTTTTT
TRBV19,TRBJ2-4,.,.,CASSINSKNIQYF,TGTGCCAGTAGTATTAACAGCAAAAACATTCAGTACTTC
TRBV4-2,TRBJ2-7,TRBD2,.,CASSQGTSESIYEQYF,TGTGCCAGCAGCCAAGGGACTAGCGAGAGTATTTACGAGCAGTACTTC
TRBV7-2,TRBJ1-3,.,.,CASSAEFSRRNTIYF,TGTGCCAGCAGCGCGGAGTTCTCAAGGAGGAACACCATATATTTT
TRBV6-5,TRBJ1-3,TRBD1,.,CASSYTGGSGNTIYF,TGTGCCAGCAGTTACACAGGGGGCTCTGGAAACACCATATATTTT
TRBV30,TRBJ1-2,.,once,CAWSVYGLYGYTF,TGTGCCTGGAGTGTTTATGGTCTCTATGGCTACACCTTC
TRBV7-8,TRBJ2-1,.,.,CASRPLGLTYNEQFF,TGTGCCAGCAGGCCACTAGGGCTAACCTACAATGAGCAGTTCTTC
TRBV4-2,TRBJ2-3,.,.,CASSQVGRAEDTQYF,TGTGCCAGCAGCCAGGTCGGGAGAGCCGAGGATACGCAGTATTTT
TRBV6-6,TRBJ2-7,TRBD2,.,CASSPPTSGQYF,TGTGCCAGCAGTCCCCCGACTAGCGGGCAGTACTTC
TRBV5-4,TRBJ1-1,.,.,CASSLAGHSNTEAFF,TGTGCCAGCAGCTTGGCCGGACATTCGAACACTGAAGCTTTCTTT
TRBV7-6,TRBJ2-2,TRBD2,.,CASSVAGGELFF,TGTGCCAGCAGCGTAGCGGGCGGGGAGCTGTTTTTT
TRBV2,TRBJ1-1,.,once,CASSWDTRYTEAFF,TGTGCCAGCAGTTGGGACACCCGGTACACTGAAGCTTTCTTT
TRBV6-1,TRBJ2-1,.,once,CASSPRGPVDEQFF,TGTGCCAGCTCACCGCGGGGGCCGGTTGATGAGCAGTTCTTC
TRBV7-6,TRBJ1-6,.,few,CASSSYQGSPLHF,TGTGCCAGCAGCTCCTACCAGGGTTCACCCCTCCACTTT
TRBV9,TRBJ1-3,.,.,CASSVSGTGNTIYF,TGTGCCAGCAGCGTATCGGGAACTGGAAACACCATATATTTT
TRBV27,TRBJ2-7,TRBD2,.,CASSLTLAGYSYEQYF,TGTGCCAGCAGTTTAACACTAGCGGGTTATTCCTACGAGCAGTACTTC
TRBV6-5,TRBJ2-7,.,.,CASSRGSLVYEQYF,TGTGCCAGCTCTAGGGGCAGTCTGGTCTACGAGCAGTACTTC
TRBV5-6,TRBJ1-1,.,.,CASTTLENTEAFF,TGTGCCAGCACCACCCTGGAGAACACTGAAGCTTTCTTT
TRBV29-1,TRBJ1-2,.,.,CSVEGTGLEGYTF,TGCAGCGTTGAAGGAACTGGGTTGGAAGGCTACACCTTC
TRBV7-2,TRBJ2-5,.,.,CASSGRRARTQYF,TGTGCCAGCAGCGGTCGCCGGGCCAGGACCCAGTACTTC
TRBV4-1,TRBJ2-2,TRBD2,.,CASSPRLNSGTNTGELFF,TGCGCCAGCAGCCCTCGATTAAATAGCGGGACGAACACCGGGGAGCTGTTTTTT
TRBV19,TRBJ2-6,TRBD1,.,CASRAYGAGGYSGANVLTF,TGTGCCAGTAGGGCATATGGGGCAGGGGGATACTCTGGGGCCAACGTCCTGACTTTC
TRBV9,TRBJ1-2,.,few,CASSVGHANYGYTF,TGTGCCAGCAGCGTGGGACACGCTAACTATGGCTACACCTTC
TRBV19,TRBJ1-2,.,.,CASSMDPGIYGYTF,TGTGCCAGTAGTATGGATCCAGGCATCTATGGCTACACCTTC
TRBV10-2,TRBJ1-2,TRBD1,.,CASSGTGNGYTF,TGCGCCAGCAGTGGGACAGGGAACGGCTACACCTTC
TRBV7-9,TRBJ1-1,.,.,CASSLDVNTEAFF,TGTGCCAGCAGCTTGGACGTGAACACTGAAGCTTTCTTT
TRBV5-1,TRBJ1-4,.,few,CASSLDTTNEKLFF,TGCGCCAGCAGCTTGGACACAACTAATGAAAAACTGTTTTTT
TRBV11-3,TRBJ2-7,TRBD1,once,CASSFRDRLYEQYF,TGTGCCAGCAGCTTCCGGGACAGGTTATACGAGCAGTACTTC
TRBV7-9,TRBJ1-2,.,.,CASSQISTGLHYGYTF,TGTGCCAGCAGCCAAATTAGCACAGGGCTCCACTATGGCTACACCTTC
TRBV6-6,TRBJ1-1,.,.,CASSYSRDTEAFF,TGTGCCAGCAGTTACTCGAGGGACACTGAAGCTTTCTTT
TRBV6-5,TRBJ1-2,TRBD1,.,CASSRDSKANYGHTF,TGTGCCAGCAGTCGGGACAGTAAAGCTAACTATGGCCACACCTTC
TRBV6-6,TRBJ1-5,.,.,CASSVDRNQPQHF,TGTGCCAGCAGTGTCGACAGAAATCAGCCCCAGCATTTT
TRBV6-1,TRBJ2-1,TRBD1,once,CASSPRGRMYNEQFF,TGTGCCAGCAGTCCCAGGGGGCGCATGTACAATGAGCAGTTCTTC
TRBV25-1,TRBJ1-1,.,.,CASSECPPPSNTEAFF,TGTGCCAGCAGTGAATGTCCCCCCCCGTCAAACACTGAAGCTTTCTTT
TRBV18,TRBJ2-7,.,.,CASSPGSRGTYEQYF,TGTGCCAGCTCACCTGGCAGTCGAGGTACCTACGAGCAGTACTTC
TRBV30,TRBJ1-5,.,.,CAWSPPWGSSNQPQHF,TGTGCCTGGAGTCCCCCTTGGGGGTCCAGCAATCAGCCCCAGCATTTT
TRBV7-6,TRBJ1-5,.,.,CASSLEQGGPQHF,TGTGCCAGCAGCTTAGAACAGGGAGGGCCCCAGCATTTT
TRBV19,TRBJ1-1,.,.,CASSIRDNTEAFF,TGTGCCAGTAGCATCCGGGACAACACTGAAGCTTTCTTT
TRBV13,TRBJ2-1,TRBD2,once,CASSPGLGNAEQFF,TGTGCCAGCAGCCCCGGACTAGGTAACGCTGAGCAGTTCTTC
TRBV7-2,TRBJ2-7,.,.,CASSSLTYEQYF,TGTGCCAGCAGCTCGCTAACCTACGAGCAGTACTTC
TRBV6-4,TRBJ2-1,.,once,CASSGDNNEQFF,TGTGCCAGCAGTGGGGATAACAATGAGCAGTTCTTC
TRBV11-2,TRBJ2-2,TRBD2,.,CASSISGGAAGELFF,TGTGCCAGCAGCATTAGCGGGGGGGCGGCCGGGGAGCTGTTTTTT
TRBV9,TRBJ2-3,.,.,CASSVGSTDTQYF,TGTGCCAGCAGCGTAGGCAGCACAGATACGCAGTATTTT
TRBV5-1,TRBJ2-1,TRBD2,.,CASNVGTSGYNEQFF,TGCGCCAGCAACGTGGGGACTAGCGGTTACAATGAGCAGTTCTTC
TRBV2,TRBJ1-1,.,.,CASSPEDVAFF,TGTGCCAGCAGCCCCGAGGACGTAGCTTTCTTT
TRBV7-8,TRBJ2-7,.,once,CASSLLRFSYEQYF,TGTGCCAGCAGCTTATTGCGGTTCTCCTACGAGCAGTACTTC
TRBV18,TRBJ1-1,.,.,CASSPLGRNTEAFF,TGTGCCAGCTCACCCCTAGGACGGAACACTGAAGCTTTCTTT
TRBV7-2,TRBJ1-1,.,.,CASSLASGNTEAFF,TGTGCCAGCAGCTTAGCTTCGGGGAACACTGAAGCTTTCTTT
TRBV7-9,TRBJ2-5,TRBD2,.,CASSLGGLPDQETQYF,TGTGCCAGCAGCTTAGGGGGACTACCAGATCAAGAGACCCAGTACTTC
TRBV28,TRBJ2-7,TRBD2,few,CASTQGWEGPIGEQYF,TGTGCCAGCACCCAAGGGTGGGAGGGACCGATAGGCGAGCAGTACTTC
TRBV4-1,TRBJ1-1,TRBD1,.,CASSFKSPGAGGTGEAFF,TGCGCCAGCAGCTTCAAGTCCCCCGGCGCAGGGGGCACTGGTGAAGCTTTCTTT
TRBV4-2,TRBJ1-2,.,.,CASSQDGRADAAANYGYTF,TGTGCCAGCAGCCAAGATGGGAGGGCAGACGCTGCCGCTAACTATGGCTACACCTTC
TRBV2,TRBJ1-1,.,once,CATITRTEAFF,TGTGCCACCATCACAAGGACTGAAGCTTTCTTT
TRBV13,TRBJ2-6,.,.,CASSPQGANVLTF,TGTGCCAGCAGCCCGCAGGGGGCCAACGTCCTGACTTTC